What follows are 4 T cell receptor beta chains derived from one specimen sequenced in a study of T cell responses to AZD1222 COVID-19 vaccine. Produced via immunoSEQ multiplex PCR; TCRdb's table is partial and in-frame only. Among about 150,000 clones listed, 90% to 95% were seen once. The specimen was peripheral blood, collected on day 0 of AZD1222 vaccination. Receptor source: an adult in good health.

V is TRBV7-9 and J is TRBJ1-2, with 8 bases that match TRBD1. This CDR3 has 13 residues. With 6 bases clipped from V and 2 bases from J, the junction kept 2 bases outside the gene matches. Germline V gene sequence: CDR1 SEHNR, CDR2 FQNEAQ (reference sequence). CDR3 bases: TGTGCCAGCAGTCGACAGGGGAACTATGGCTACACCTTC. Translating gives CASSRQGNYGYTF. The whole variable domain, remainder taken from reference TRBV7-9 and TRBJ1-2, is DTGVSQNPRHKITKRGQNVTFRCDPISEHNRLYWYRQTLGQGPEFLTYFQNEAQLEKSRLLSDRFSAERPKGSFSTLEIQRTEQGDSAMYLCASSRQGNYGYTFGSGTRLTVV.

This sequence joins TRBV28 and TRBJ1-2, with D unclear. The CDR3 totals 11 residues. Trimming stripped 6 bases from V and 7 bases from J, with 9 bases between. Per germline, CDR1 MDHEN and CDR2 SYDVKM. CDR3 amino acids: CASSSVAGYTF. The CDR3 DNA sequence: TGTGCCAGCAGCTCGGTAGCTGGCTACACCTTC.

The chain has TRBV27 and TRBJ1-6; a possible D gene is TRBD1 (5 bases). There are 13 residues in the CDR3. In germline, CDR1 is MNHEY, CDR2 SMNVEV (reference sequence). V was shortened by 5 bases and J by 8 bases, with 10 bases between the two germline ends. This CDR3 is CASSPRDYSPLHF. CDR3 DNA: TGTGCCAGCAGTCCCAGGGATTATTCACCCCTCCACTTT.

V and J are TRBV5-5 and TRBJ2-1, with 8 bases lining up with TRBD1. This CDR3 has 15 amino acids. Germline V gene data show CDR1 as SGHKS and CDR2 as YYEKEE (reference sequence). V lost 4 bases, J lost 1 base, and 4 bases stayed unmatched. The CDR3 DNA follows: TGTGCCAGCAGCGACCGGGACAGGTCCTACAATGAGCAGTTCTTC. Protein: CASSDRDRSYNEQFF.